Shown below are 28 T cell receptor beta chains from a single sample sequenced in a study of blood T cell repertoires in COVID-19. Sequenced by immunoSEQ multiplex PCR; TCRdb stores in-frame clones only, minus some. The sample shows 100,000 to 150,000 clones, around 80% of them seen only once. Sequences were obtained from PBMCs or T cells enriched from blood (not recorded which). The receptors come from a man in his forties or fifties with acute COVID-19.

The rearrangement joins TRBV27 to TRBJ2-7; 9 positions agree with TRBD1. Trimming cost V 2 bases and J 3 bases; bases outside gene matches: 5. The CDR3 runs 15 residues. CDR1 and CDR2 from the germline V gene are MNHEY and SMNVEV (reference sequence). The CDR3 here is CASSLRGQGLYEQYF. The CDR3 DNA sequence: TGTGCCAGCAGTTTAAGGGGACAGGGCCTCTACGAGCAGTACTTC.

The chain links TRBV7-8 to TRBJ2-3; the D is unclear. The V and J ends lost 5 bases and 1 base respectively, with 4 bases between them. CDR3 length: 12 amino acids. CDR1 and CDR2 from the germline V gene are SGHVS and FQNEAQ. The CDR3 loop is CASSPRTDTQYF. CDR3 DNA sequence: TGTGCCAGCAGCCCTCGCACAGATACGCAGTATTTT.

The CDR3 spells CASSYLPGHTGELFF. CDR3 sequence (DNA): TGTGCCAGCAGTTACTTGCCAGGCCACACCGGGGAGCTGTTTTTT. The rearrangement joins TRBV6-5 to TRBJ2-2; no firm D call. The germline CDR1 and CDR2 sequences are MNHEY and SVGAGI. Trimming took off 1 base at V and 3 bases at J, with 9 bases between the two ends. The CDR3 contains 15 residues.

The V and J genes are TRBV3-1 (or the pseudogene TRBV3-2) and TRBJ2-7; 10 bases match TRBD2. Germline V gives CDR1 LGHDT, CDR2 YNNKEL (reference sequence). This CDR3 has 15 residues. J was trimmed by 8 bases and V by 0 bases; bases with no gene match: 7. The CDR3, as DNA: TGTGCCAGCAGCCAAGACCCAGCGGGGGGGCCTAAGCAGTACTTC. This encodes CASSQDPAGGPKQYF.

This clone was picked up one time. The CDR3 reads CASSKRSGAKNNEQFF. In nucleotides, the CDR3 is TGTGCCAGTAGTAAACGGAGCGGTGCTAAAAACAATGAGCAGTTCTTC. The V call is TRBV19, the J call TRBJ2-1, with a tentative D call TRBD2 (5 bases). The CDR3 runs to 16 residues. The V end was cut by 4 bases, the J end by 5 bases, with 18 bases between. CDR1 is LNHDA, CDR2 SQIVND, per germline (reference sequence).

The gene calls are TRBV6-5 and TRBJ2-5; D gene ambiguous. Trimming took 2 bases from V and 2 from J, leaving 9 bases between them. This CDR3 region has 14 residues. Looked up from germline, CDR1 is MNHEY and CDR2 is SVGAGI. The CDR3, as DNA: TGTGCCAGCAGTTACACAGTCCCTCAAGAGACCCAGTACTTC. Its translation is CASSYTVPQETQYF.

This clone occurred a few times. The chain links TRBV10-3 to TRBJ1-3, with no clear D. Trimming removed 0 bases from V and 0 bases from J, with 6 bases in between. This CDR3 is 15 amino acids long. The V gene's germline CDR1 is ENHRY and CDR2 SYGVKD. The CDR3 DNA reads as TGTGCCATCAGTGAGTCACAGCACTCTGGAAACACCATATATTTT. Its translation: CAISESQHSGNTIYF.

In nucleotides, the CDR3 is TGTGCCAGCAGCTTAGGAGAGGATCAGCCCCAGCATTTT. Protein product: CASSLGEDQPQHF. This chain joins TRBV7-3 and TRBJ1-5; D unclear. The V gene lost 2 bases and the J gene lost 5 bases, with 7 bases spanning the gap. The CDR3 loop spans 13 amino acids. CDR1 is SGHTA and CDR2 is FQGTGA in the germline V gene.

The V call is TRBV19, the J call TRBJ1-2; 8 bases line up with TRBD1. The length of the CDR3 is 13 residues. V shed 8 bases and J 2 bases; nucleotides not matched to a gene: 4. Germline-derived CDR1 and CDR2 are LNHDA and SQIVND (reference sequence). CDR3 loop: CASSDRANYGYTF. In nucleotides, the CDR3 is TGTGCCAGTTCGGACAGGGCAAACTATGGCTACACCTTC.

This sequence joins TRBV27 and TRBJ1-1; maybe TRBD1 (6 bases). The CDR3 is 14 residues long. Trimming took 2 bases from V and 4 from J, leaving 11 bases between them. The germline CDR1 and CDR2 sequences are MNHEY and SMNVEV (reference sequence). The chain's CDR3 is CASSLRDIRTEAFF. Written as DNA, the CDR3 is TGTGCCAGCAGTTTACGGGACATACGCACTGAAGCTTTCTTT.

The chain links TRBV3-1 (or the pseudogene TRBV3-2) to TRBJ1-5; D remains ambiguous. V was cut by 1 base and J by 4 bases, with 5 bases left in between. Germline CDR1 is LGHDT and CDR2 is YNNKEL (reference sequence). CDR3 size: 13 residues. In nucleotides, the CDR3 is TGTGCCAGCAGCCAAGGTCCGAATCAGCCCCAGCATTTT. Amino acids: CASSQGPNQPQHF.

The chain links TRBV9 to TRBJ2-4, with D possibly TRBD2 on 5 matching bases. Germline V CDR1 and CDR2: SGDLS, YYNGEE. There are 17 residues in the CDR3. V was shortened by 0 bases and J by 1 base, with 14 bases between the two germline ends. CDR3 protein: CASSVVREGAAKNIQYF. For the CDR3, the DNA is TGTGCCAGCAGCGTAGTCCGCGAGGGCGCCGCCAAAAACATTCAGTACTTC.

The rearrangement joins TRBV7-6 to TRBJ2-3; TRBD2 agrees at 7 bases. Germline trimming cut 3 bases from V and 6 bases from J; bases unmatched to any gene: 3. The CDR3 totals 13 residues. Germline values: CDR1 SGHVS, CDR2 FNYEAQ. The CDR3: CASSFAGGDTQYF. In nucleotides, the CDR3 is TGTGCCAGCAGCTTCGCCGGGGGGGATACGCAGTATTTT. The full variable domain, in which reference TRBV7-6 and TRBJ2-3 provide the parts outside the CDR3, is GAGVSQSPRYKVTKRGQDVALRCDPISGHVSLYWYRQALGQGPEFLTYFNYEAQQDKSGLPNDRFSAERPEGSISTLTIQRTEQRDSAMYRCASSFAGGDTQYFGPGTRLTVL.

The V call is TRBV19, the J call TRBJ1-2; the D gene is possibly TRBD1 (6 bases). This CDR3 has 16 residues. Germline V lookup: CDR1 LNHDA, CDR2 SQIVND (reference sequence). V gave up 0 bases and J gave up 6 bases, with 17 bases separating them. CDR3 residues: CASSIDLPQGLDGYTF. For the CDR3, the DNA is TGTGCCAGTAGTATAGACTTGCCCCAGGGGCTGGATGGCTACACCTTC.

CDR3: CASAQSGGGGYGYTF. CDR3 DNA sequence: TGTGCCAGCGCCCAGTCAGGGGGCGGGGGCTATGGCTACACCTTC. The chain links TRBV6-5 to TRBJ1-2; 8 bases fit TRBD1. This CDR3 has 15 amino acids. Trimming removed 8 bases from V and 4 bases from J; junction bases left unmatched: 12. CDR1 MNHEY and CDR2 SVGAGI come from the germline V gene.

Regarding this clone: At one end the junction does not follow the germline gene, possibly because of a read error. The chain links TRBV7-7 to TRBJ2-3, with a weak D call TRBD2 (6 bases). Germline CDR1 SSHAT, CDR2 FNYEAQ (reference sequence). The CDR3 extends over 16 amino acids. CDR3 in DNA: TGTGCTAGCAGCTTAACTGGAGGGTTCAGCACAGATACGCAGTATTTT. Its translation: CASSLTGGFSTDTQYF.

This chain links TRBV5-5 with TRBJ1-6; D may be TRBD1 (5 bases). The V and J ends lost 2 bases and 10 bases respectively, with 16 bases between them. The CDR3 covers 15 residues. Germline lookup yields CDR1 SGHKS and CDR2 YYEKEE (reference sequence). In DNA form, the CDR3 reads TGTGCCAGCAGCTTTAAATTGCAGGGTGAATCACCCCTCCACTTT. This sequence encodes CASSFKLQGESPLHF.

This clone was counted only a few times. V usage is TRBV19 and J usage is TRBJ1-3, with D perhaps TRBD1 (6 bases). Germline loops: CDR1 LNHDA, CDR2 SQIVND (reference sequence). Trimming pared 5 bases from V and 2 bases from J, leaving 19 bases between. This CDR3 has 17 residues. The CDR3 is CASSLYPFTGTGNTIYF. The CDR3 DNA is TGTGCCAGTAGTCTATATCCCTTTACAGGGACTGGAAACACCATATATTTT.

CDR3 sequence reads: CASSFQEGGNSPLHF. CDR3 nucleotide sequence: TGTGCCAGCTCATTCCAGGAGGGAGGTAATTCACCCCTCCACTTT. The chain links TRBV18 to TRBJ1-6, with D uncertain. The CDR3 loop spans 15 amino acids. The ends were cut back, 5 bases at V and 6 bases at J, with 14 bases in the middle. Germline V gives CDR1 KGHSH, CDR2 LQKENI.

This rearrangement joins TRBV30 to TRBJ1-6; 7 bases agree with TRBD1. After removal of 0 bases from V and 9 bases from J, the junction contained 8 bases not matched to a gene. The CDR3 contains 15 residues. Germline V CDR1 and CDR2: GTSNPN, SVGIG (reference sequence). The CDR3 spells CAWSVTGALSSPLHF. In DNA, the CDR3 is TGTGCCTGGAGTGTAACAGGGGCCTTAAGTTCACCCCTCCACTTT. The full variable domain, in which reference TRBV30 and TRBJ1-6 provide the parts outside the CDR3, is SQTIHQWPATLVQPVGSPLSLECTVEGTSNPNLYWYRQAAGRGLQLLFYSVGIGQISSEVPQNLSASRPQDRQFILSSKKLLLSDSGFYLCAWSVTGALSSPLHFGNGTRLTVT.

Only one count was recorded for this clone. This sequence joins TRBV7-8 and TRBJ1-6, with 9 bases lining up with TRBD1. CDR1 and CDR2 from the germline V gene are SGHVS and FQNEAQ. Losses at the gene ends were 6 bases for V and 3 bases for J; bases not matched to a gene: 3. CDR3 length: 15 amino acids. The CDR3 region is CASRRQGDYNSPLHF. Written as DNA, the CDR3 is TGTGCCAGCAGGCGACAGGGGGACTATAATTCACCCCTCCACTTT.

The rearrangement uses TRBV29-1 and TRBJ1-2; a weak D match, TRBD1 (6 bases). V shed 0 bases and J shed 5 bases, with 13 bases lying between them. CDR1 is SQVTM and CDR2 is ANQGSEA in the germline V gene. The CDR3 has 14 amino acids. For the CDR3, the DNA is TGCAGCGTTGAAGAATCAGGGAGGGGGTATGGCTACACCTTC. Translated, it gives CSVEESGRGYGYTF.

This chain joins TRBV19 and TRBJ1-6, with D tentatively TRBD1 (6 bases). CDR1 and CDR2 from the germline V gene are LNHDA and SQIVND (reference sequence). Trimming left V 7 bases short and J 7 bases short, with 11 bases between. This CDR3 has 13 residues. CDR3 nucleotides: TGTGCCAGTAACAGGGTGAGGAATTCACCCCTCCACTTT. Translation gives CASNRVRNSPLHF.

This clone turned up a few times. V is TRBV5-1 and J is TRBJ1-1, with 9 bases aligning to TRBD1. The CDR3 sequence is 14 residues long. Germline V CDR1 and CDR2: SGHRS, YFSETQ. Trimming removed 4 bases from V and 1 base from J; junction bases left unmatched: 2. This chain's CDR3 is CASSIQGANTEAFF. In DNA, the CDR3 is TGCGCCAGCAGCATACAGGGGGCGAACACTGAAGCTTTCTTT.

This chain connects TRBV6-6 to TRBJ1-1; D ambiguous. The ends were cut back, 0 bases at V and 6 bases at J, with 5 bases in the middle. Germline V lookup: CDR1 MNHNY, CDR2 SVGAGI (reference sequence). This CDR3 spans 12 amino acids. CDR3: CASSYSEAEAFF. CDR3 DNA: TGTGCCAGCAGTTACTCCGAGGCTGAAGCTTTCTTT.

The chain joins TRBV9 to TRBJ2-7; D is possibly TRBD2 (6 bases). V was clipped by 3 bases and J by 7 bases, with 17 bases between them. Germline CDR1 SGDLS, CDR2 YYNGEE. The CDR3 contains 14 residues. This CDR3 is CASSASGTAGEQYF. The CDR3 coding sequence is TGTGCCAGCAGCGCGTCCGGGACGGCGGGGGAGCAGTACTTC.

The chain uses TRBV6-6 and TRBJ1-4; the match to TRBD1 covers 11 bases. CDR3 length: 15 residues. The V and J ends lost 2 bases and 5 bases, in that order; junction bases with no gene match: 1. CDR1 and CDR2 (germline): MNHNY, SVGAGI (reference sequence). The CDR3 DNA reads TGTGCCAGCAGTTACGGGACAGGGGGGAATGAAAAACTGTTTTTT. Protein sequence: CASSYGTGGNEKLFF.

In its sample, this clone was seen a few times. The rearrangement uses TRBV10-3 and TRBJ1-5; TRBD1 might be the D (5 bases). Germline V lookup: CDR1 ENHRY, CDR2 SYGVKD. The ends were cut back, 10 bases at V and 8 bases at J, with 15 bases in the middle. The CDR3 contains 12 residues. The CDR3 sequence: CATGPSGEPQHF. In nucleotides, the CDR3 is TGTGCCACCGGACCGTCGGGGGAGCCCCAGCATTTT.